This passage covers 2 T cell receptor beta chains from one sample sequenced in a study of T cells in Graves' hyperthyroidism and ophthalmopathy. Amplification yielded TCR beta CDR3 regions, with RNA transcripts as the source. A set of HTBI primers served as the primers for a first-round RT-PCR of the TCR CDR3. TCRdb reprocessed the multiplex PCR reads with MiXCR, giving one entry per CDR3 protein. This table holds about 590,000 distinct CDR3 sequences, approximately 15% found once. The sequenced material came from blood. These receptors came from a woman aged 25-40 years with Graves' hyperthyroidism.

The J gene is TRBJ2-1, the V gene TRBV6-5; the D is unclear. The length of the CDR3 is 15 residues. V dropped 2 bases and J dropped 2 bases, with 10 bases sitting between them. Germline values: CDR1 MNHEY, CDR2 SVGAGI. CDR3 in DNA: TGTGCCAGCAGTTACAGTACAGCAACCTACAATGAGCAGTTCTTC. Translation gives CASSYSTATYNEQFF.

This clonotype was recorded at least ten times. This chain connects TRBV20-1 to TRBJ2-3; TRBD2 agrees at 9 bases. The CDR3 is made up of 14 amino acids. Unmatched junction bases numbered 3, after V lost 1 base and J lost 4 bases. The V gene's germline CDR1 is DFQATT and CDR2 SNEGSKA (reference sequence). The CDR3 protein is CSARVAGAADTQYF. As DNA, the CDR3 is TGCAGTGCTAGAGTAGCGGGAGCGGCAGATACGCAGTATTTT.